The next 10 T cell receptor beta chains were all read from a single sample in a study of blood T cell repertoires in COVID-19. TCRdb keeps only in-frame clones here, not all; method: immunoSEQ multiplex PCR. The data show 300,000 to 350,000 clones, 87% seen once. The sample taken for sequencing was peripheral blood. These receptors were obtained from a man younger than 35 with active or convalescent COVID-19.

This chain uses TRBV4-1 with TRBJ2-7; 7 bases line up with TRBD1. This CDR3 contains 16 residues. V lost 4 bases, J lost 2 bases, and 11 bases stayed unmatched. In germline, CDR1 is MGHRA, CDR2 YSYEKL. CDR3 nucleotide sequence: TGCGCCAGCAGCCCTTTTTCCCGGGACAGCGCCTACGAGCAGTACTTC. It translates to CASSPFSRDSAYEQYF.

The CDR3 sequence: CSVRDRGLSNEKLFF. Written as DNA, the CDR3 is TGCAGCGTTCGAGACAGGGGGCTTTCTAATGAAAAACTGTTTTTT. This chain joins TRBV29-1 and TRBJ1-4; 10 positions match TRBD1. The CDR3 totals 15 residues. J lost 3 bases, V lost 5 bases, and 6 bases had no gene match. The germline V gene encodes CDR1 SQVTM and CDR2 ANQGSEA.

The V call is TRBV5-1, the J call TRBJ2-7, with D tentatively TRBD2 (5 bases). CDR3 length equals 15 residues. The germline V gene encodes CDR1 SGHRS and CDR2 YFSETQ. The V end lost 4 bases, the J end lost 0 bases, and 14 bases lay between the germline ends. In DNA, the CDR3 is TGCGCCAGCAGCGTAGGTACGGGAAGCTCCTACGAGCAGTACTTC. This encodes CASSVGTGSSYEQYF.

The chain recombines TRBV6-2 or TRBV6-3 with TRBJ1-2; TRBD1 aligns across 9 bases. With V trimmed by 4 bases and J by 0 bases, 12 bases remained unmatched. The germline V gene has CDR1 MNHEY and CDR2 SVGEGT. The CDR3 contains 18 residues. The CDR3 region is CASSSRQGVRLANYGYTF. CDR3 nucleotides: TGTGCCAGCAGTTCGAGACAGGGGGTTAGGCTGGCTAACTATGGCTACACCTTC.

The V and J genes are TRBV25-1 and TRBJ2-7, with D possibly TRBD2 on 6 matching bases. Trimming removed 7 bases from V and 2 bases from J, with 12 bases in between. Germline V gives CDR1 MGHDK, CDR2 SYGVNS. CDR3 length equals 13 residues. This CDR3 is CASTGRLPYEQYF. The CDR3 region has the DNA TGTGCCAGCACCGGGAGACTCCCCTACGAGCAGTACTTC.

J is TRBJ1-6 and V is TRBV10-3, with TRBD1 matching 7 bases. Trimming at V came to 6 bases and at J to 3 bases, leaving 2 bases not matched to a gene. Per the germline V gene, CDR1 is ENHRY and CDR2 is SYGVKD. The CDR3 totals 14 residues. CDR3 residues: CAISRDSYNSPLHF. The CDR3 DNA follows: TGTGCCATCAGCCGGGACAGCTATAATTCACCCCTCCACTTT.

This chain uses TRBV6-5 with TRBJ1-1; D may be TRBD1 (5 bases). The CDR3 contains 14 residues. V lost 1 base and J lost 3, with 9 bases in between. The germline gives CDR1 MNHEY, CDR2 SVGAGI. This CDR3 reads CASSYWTGDTEAFF. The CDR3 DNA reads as TGTGCCAGCAGTTACTGGACGGGGGACACTGAAGCTTTCTTT.

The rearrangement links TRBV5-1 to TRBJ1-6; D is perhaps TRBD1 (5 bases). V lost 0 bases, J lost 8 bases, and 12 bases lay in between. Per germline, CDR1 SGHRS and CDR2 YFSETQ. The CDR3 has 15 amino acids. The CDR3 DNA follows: TGCGCCAGCAGCTTGGCCGGGGGGAGAGATTCACCCCTCCACTTT. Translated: CASSLAGGRDSPLHF.

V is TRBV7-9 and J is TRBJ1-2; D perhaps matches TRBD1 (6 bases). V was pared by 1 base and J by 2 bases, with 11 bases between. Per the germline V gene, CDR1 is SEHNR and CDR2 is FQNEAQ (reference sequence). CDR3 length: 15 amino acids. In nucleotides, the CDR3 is TGTGCCAGCAGCTTAGGGCAGGGGCCCAACTATGGCTACACCTTC. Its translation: CASSLGQGPNYGYTF.

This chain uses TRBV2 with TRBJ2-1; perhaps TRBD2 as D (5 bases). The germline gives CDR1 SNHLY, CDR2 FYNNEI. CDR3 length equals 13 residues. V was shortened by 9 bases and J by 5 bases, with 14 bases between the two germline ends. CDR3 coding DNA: TGTGCCAGGCCTTCGGACGGGAACAATGAGCAGTTCTTC. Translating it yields CARPSDGNNEQFF. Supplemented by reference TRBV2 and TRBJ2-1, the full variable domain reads EPEVTQTPSHQVTQMGQEVILRCVPISNHLYFYWYRQILGQKVEFLVSFYNNEISEKSEIFDDQFSVERPDGSNFTLKIRSTKLEDSAMYFCARPSDGNNEQFFGPGTRLTVL.